These T cell receptor beta chains were read from a single sample in a study of beta chain features in type 1 diabetes. TCRdb keeps only in-frame clones here, not all; method: immunoSEQ multiplex PCR. The sample has 310,000 or so clones; around 9.3% are singletons. Material: central memory CD4+ T cells from blood. The receptors were sampled from a man aged 25-40 years with type 1 diabetes. Both conserved end residues are part of each CDR3. D genes are given only for firm matches. The size field is filled for only some rows; it gives once, few, many or a size class.

TRBJ2-5,-,TRBD2,15,TRBV28,CASRAISSGQETQYF,TGTGCCAGCAGGGCTATCTCTAGCGGCCAAGAGACCCAGTACTTC
TRBJ1-6,-,-,12,TRBV6-6,CASSPEDSPLHF,TGTGCCAGCAGTCCGGAAGATTCACCCCTCCACTTT
TRBJ1-2,few,TRBD1,11,TRBV6-5,CASSTGGGYTF,TGTGCCAGCAGCACAGGGGGAGGCTACACCTTC
TRBJ1-6,few,-,13,TRBV2,CASSAQRDSPLHF,TGTGCCAGCAGTGCACAGAGGGATTCACCCCTCCACTTT
TRBJ2-5,-,-,15,TRBV7-2,CASSSIRGKQETQYF,TGTGCCAGCAGCTCGATTCGGGGGAAACAAGAGACCCAGTACTTC
TRBJ1-6,many,-,13,TRBV18,CASSSSGNSPLHF,TGTGCCAGCTCATCTTCAGGGAATTCACCCCTCCACTTT
TRBJ1-1,few,-,13,TRBV10-3,CAISESRDTEAFF,TGTGCCATCAGTGAGTCTAGGGACACTGAAGCTTTCTTT
TRBJ2-1,few,-,17,TRBV7-2,CASSASPDSRSYNEQFF,TGTGCCAGCAGCGCCTCCCCGGACAGCAGGTCCTACAATGAGCAGTTCTTC
TRBJ1-1,many,-,14,TRBV5-6,CASSLGAGRTEAFF,TGTGCCAGCAGCTTGGGAGCAGGGAGAACTGAAGCTTTCTTT
TRBJ2-7,few,-,14,TRBV7-6,CASSSLGRGYEQYF,TGTGCCAGCAGCTCCCTTGGACGAGGCTACGAGCAGTACTTC
TRBJ2-5,few,TRBD1,14,TRBV7-2,CASSQTGASETQYF,TGTGCCAGCAGCCAAACAGGGGCCTCGGAGACCCAGTACTTC
TRBJ1-2,-,TRBD1,13,TRBV29-1,CSVQAGGLRGYTF,TGCAGCGTTCAGGCAGGGGGTTTGAGGGGCTACACCTTC
TRBJ2-5,few,-,11,TRBV6-5,CASRQQETQYF,TGTGCCAGCAGACAGCAAGAGACCCAGTACTTC
TRBJ1-5,-,TRBD1,17,TRBV7-9,CASSSGRGQGTGQPQHF,TGTGCCAGCAGCTCGGGGCGGGGACAGGGAACAGGTCAGCCCCAGCATTTT
TRBJ2-2,few,TRBD2,17,TRBV7-2,CASSFLAGGLNTGELFF,TGTGCCAGCAGCTTCCTTGCGGGGGGCCTGAACACCGGGGAGCTGTTTTTT
TRBJ1-2,many,TRBD1,13,TRBV29-1,CSVAVTGVDGYTF,TGCAGCGTTGCTGTGACAGGGGTAGATGGCTACACCTTC
TRBJ2-1,few,TRBD2,16,TRBV4-1,CASSQEGAGGPGEQFF,TGCGCCAGCAGCCAAGAAGGCGCGGGGGGGCCAGGTGAGCAGTTCTTC
TRBJ1-1,few,-,13,TRBV7-2,CASSSRGSDEAFF,TGTGCCAGCAGCTCTCGGGGGTCTGATGAAGCTTTCTTT
TRBJ2-1,-,TRBD2,15,TRBV7-9,CASSFSGGAIYEQFF,TGTGCCAGCAGCTTTAGCGGGGGGGCCATCTATGAGCAGTTCTTC
TRBJ2-7,-,-,14,TRBV23-1,CASSQLSTSYEQYF,TGCGCCAGCAGTCAGCTTTCCACCTCCTACGAGCAGTACTTC
TRBJ1-1,few,-,15,TRBV7-2,CASSSANFASGEAFF,TGTGCCAGCAGCAGCGCCAATTTCGCGTCCGGTGAAGCTTTCTTT
TRBJ1-1,-,-,13,TRBV6-5,CASSRQKNTEAFF,TGTGCCAGCAGCCGACAGAAAAACACTGAAGCTTTCTTT
TRBJ2-2,few,TRBD1,16,TRBV2,CASSYGVGQYTGELFF,TGTGCCAGCAGTTATGGAGTGGGACAGTACACCGGGGAGCTGTTTTTT
TRBJ2-3,few,-,16,TRBV18,CASSPRQVSSTDTQYF,TGTGCCAGCTCACCGAGACAGGTGTCTAGCACAGATACGCAGTATTTT
TRBJ1-2,-,-,12,TRBV14,CASSQDTGGYTF,TGTGCCAGCAGCCAAGATACGGGAGGCTACACCTTC
TRBJ2-7,few,TRBD1,14,TRBV5-4,CASSGQGDVYEQYF,TGTGCCAGCAGCGGACAGGGGGACGTTTACGAGCAGTACTTC
TRBJ1-2,few,-,14,TRBV7-2,CASSLARTAGGYTF,TGTGCCAGCAGCTTAGCGCGGACGGCTGGCGGCTACACCTTC
TRBJ2-5,few,-,14,TRBV5-1,CASTTYGLGETQYF,TGCGCCAGCACCACATACGGGTTGGGAGAGACCCAGTACTTC
TRBJ2-3,-,-,15,TRBV25-1,CASSDWGQYTDTQYF,TGTGCCAGCAGTGATTGGGGACAATACACAGATACGCAGTATTTT
TRBJ1-5,-,-,15,TRBV7-2,CASSLQGGGNQPQHF,TGTGCCAGCAGCTTACAGGGAGGGGGCAATCAGCCCCAGCATTTT
TRBJ1-4,few,-,14,TRBV5-1,CASSWGLENEKLFF,TGCGCCAGCAGCTGGGGCCTCGAGAATGAAAAACTGTTTTTT
TRBJ1-2,-,-,14,TRBV4-3,CASSQGAGADGYTF,TGCGCCAGCAGCCAAGGGGCAGGGGCGGATGGCTACACCTTC
TRBJ2-7,-,TRBD1,14,TRBV23-1,CASSQPDRDHEQYF,TGCGCCAGCAGTCAACCTGACAGGGACCACGAGCAGTACTTC
TRBJ2-6,-,-,13,TRBV28,CASSLAGANGLTF,TGTGCCAGCAGTTTGGCTGGGGCCAACGGCCTGACTTTC
TRBJ1-1,many,TRBD1,13,TRBV2,CASQGELNTEAFF,TGTGCCAGCCAGGGGGAGCTGAACACTGAAGCTTTCTTT
TRBJ1-6,few,-,17,TRBV7-2,CASSLGTLSGENSPLHF,TGTGCCAGCAGCTTAGGGACTCTCTCAGGGGAAAATTCACCCCTCCACTTT
TRBJ2-7,-,-,14,TRBV4-3,CASSPHRTGYEQYF,TGCGCCAGCAGCCCCCACCGGACCGGGTACGAGCAGTACTTC
TRBJ2-5,many,-,16,TRBV15,CATSRSTKGAGETQYF,TGTGCCACCAGCAGATCGACCAAGGGCGCGGGAGAGACCCAGTACTTC
TRBJ2-7,-,-,14,TRBV7-2,CASSLGSGSYEQYF,TGTGCCAGCAGCTTGGGATCGGGCTCCTACGAGCAGTACTTC
TRBJ2-3,few,-,15,TRBV7-2,CASSSVRGLTDTQYF,TGTGCCAGCAGCTCGGTGCGGGGGCTTACAGATACGCAGTATTTT
TRBJ2-1,-,TRBD2,15,TRBV5-1,CASSSTGGSYNEQFF,TGCGCCAGCAGCTCAACGGGGGGCTCCTACAATGAGCAGTTCTTC
TRBJ2-1,-,TRBD2,16,TRBV7-2,CASSPAGTSGSGEQFF,TGTGCCAGCAGCCCCGCCGGGACTAGCGGGTCGGGTGAGCAGTTCTTC
TRBJ2-5,many,-,15,TRBV14,CASSQNSGAGETQYF,TGTGCCAGCAGCCAAAATTCCGGGGCAGGGGAGACCCAGTACTTC
TRBJ1-3,-,-,13,TRBV27,CASSWDSGNTIYF,TGTGCCAGCAGTTGGGACTCTGGAAACACCATATATTTT
TRBJ2-7,few,TRBD1,15,TRBV19,CASSIEPGQGYEQYF,TGTGCCAGTAGTATAGAGCCGGGACAGGGCTACGAGCAGTACTTC
TRBJ2-2,-,TRBD1,13,TRBV30,CAWGGQGTGELFF,TGTGCCTGGGGGGGACAGGGGACCGGGGAGCTGTTTTTT
TRBJ2-2,-,-,12,TRBV7-6,CASSLDPGELFF,TGTGCCAGCAGCTTAGATCCCGGGGAGCTGTTTTTT
TRBJ2-1,few,-,15,TRBV5-1,CASSLSGVPNGEQFF,TGCGCCAGCAGCTTGTCAGGGGTTCCCAACGGGGAGCAGTTCTTC
TRBJ1-5,few,-,15,TRBV2,CASSGGTGDNQPQHF,TGTGCCAGCAGTGGCGGGACTGGTGACAATCAGCCCCAGCATTTT
TRBJ2-7,-,-,12,TRBV25-1,CASSLTGDEQYF,TGTGCCAGCAGTTTGACAGGAGACGAGCAGTACTTC
TRBJ2-1,few,TRBD1,15,TRBV5-1,CASSLGQQGKNEQFF,TGCGCCAGCAGCTTGGGGCAACAGGGGAAGAATGAGCAGTTCTTC
TRBJ2-5,-,TRBD2,14,TRBV7-2,CASSTRLAGETQYF,TGTGCCAGCAGCACACGACTAGCGGGGGAGACCCAGTACTTC
TRBJ2-7,few,TRBD1,15,TRBV5-1,CASSLSGTGTHEQYF,TGCGCCAGCAGCTTGTCTGGGACAGGGACCCACGAGCAGTACTTC
TRBJ1-2,-,-,15,TRBV18,CASSPPEGGVSGYTF,TGTGCCAGCTCACCACCCGAGGGGGGGGTGAGTGGCTACACCTTC
TRBJ2-5,few,TRBD1,16,TRBV27,CASSPERQGAGETQYF,TGTGCCAGCAGCCCCGAGCGACAGGGGGCGGGAGAGACCCAGTACTTC
TRBJ1-2,-,TRBD1,15,TRBV7-9,CASSSGQGINYGYTF,TGTGCCAGCAGCTCTGGACAGGGGATCAACTATGGCTACACCTTC
TRBJ1-5,few,-,15,TRBV6-5,CASSRLGEGNQPQHF,TGTGCCAGCAGTAGACTCGGGGAGGGCAATCAGCCCCAGCATTTT
TRBJ2-6,-,-,13,TRBV27,CASSLGTTNVLTF,TGTGCCAGCAGTTTAGGGACGACCAACGTCCTGACTTTC
TRBJ2-3,few,-,12,TRBV7-2,CASSLSTDTQYF,TGTGCCAGCAGCCTTAGCACAGATACGCAGTATTTT